The 11 T cell receptor beta chains in this list originate from one sample, sequenced in a study of technical replicates of blood from a few donors. The assay was immunoSEQ multiplex PCR, and TCRdb's table has in-frame clones only and misses some. The sample includes 84,000 or so clones, around 94% of them seen just once. The sequenced sample was T cells isolated from PBMCs. Source of these receptors: a human donor in good health.

V is TRBV19 and J is TRBJ1-4; D is unresolved. The CDR3 length is 15 residues. With 7 bases removed from V and 0 bases from J, the gap between germline ends came to 12 bases. Germline-derived CDR1 and CDR2 are LNHDA and SQIVND (reference sequence). The CDR3, as DNA: TGTGCCAGTATGGAAATCGGGGCAACTAATGAAAAACTGTTTTTT. It translates to CASMEIGATNEKLFF.

V gene TRBV10-3 combines with J gene TRBJ1-4; D remains unclear. The length of the CDR3 is 14 residues. Germline assignment: CDR1 ENHRY and CDR2 SYGVKD. Trimming left V 3 bases short and J 4 bases short, with 9 bases between. CDR3: CAISESQINEKLFF. CDR3 coding DNA: TGTGCCATCAGTGAATCACAGATTAATGAAAAACTGTTTTTT.

This clone was picked up one time. The chain has TRBV7-8 and TRBJ2-2; the D gene is possibly TRBD2 (6 bases). The length of the CDR3 is 17 residues. The germline V and J ends were trimmed by 2 bases and 5 bases, with 18 bases remaining between them. CDR1 SGHVS and CDR2 FQNEAQ come from the germline V gene. CDR3 sequence reads: CASSLISGNLQTGELFF. The CDR3 nucleotides read TGTGCCAGCAGCTTAATTAGCGGAAACCTTCAAACCGGGGAGCTGTTTTTT.

This clone was counted once. The rearrangement joins TRBV19 to TRBJ2-5; 9 nucleotides align to TRBD1. The germline CDR1 and CDR2 sequences are LNHDA and SQIVND (reference sequence). V lost 3 bases to trimming and J lost 6 bases; unmatched junction nucleotides: 8. The CDR3 spans 15 residues. The CDR3 is CASSIGDRDRQTQYF. As DNA, the CDR3 is TGTGCCAGTAGTATTGGGGACAGGGATCGTCAGACCCAGTACTTC.

This chain connects TRBV9 to TRBJ1-2; a possible D gene is TRBD1 (5 bases). The length of the CDR3 is 16 residues. Germline-derived CDR1 and CDR2 are SGDLS and YYNGEE. Trimming shortened V by 0 bases and J by 2 bases, and 14 bases separated the two germline ends. The CDR3 DNA sequence: TGTGCCAGCAGCGTAGCTGAGACAGATGCGAACTATGGCTACACCTTC. Amino acids: CASSVAETDANYGYTF.

The rearrangement uses TRBV10-1 and TRBJ2-1, with unresolved D. There are 12 residues in the CDR3. Trimming pared 3 bases from V and 10 bases from J, leaving 10 bases between. The germline CDR1 and CDR2 sequences are WNHNN and SYGVQD (reference sequence). CDR3 loop: CASSEGSTEQFF. The CDR3 DNA reads TGCGCCAGCAGTGAAGGTAGCACGGAGCAGTTCTTC.

The chain recombines TRBV9 with TRBJ2-3; 7 positions agree with TRBD1. Looked up from germline, CDR1 is SGDLS and CDR2 is YYNGEE. The junction had 22 bases not matched to a gene; V was cut back by 3 bases and J by 3 bases. This CDR3 region has 20 residues. CDR3: CASSDPPPNRGGWRTDTQYF. In DNA form, the CDR3 reads TGTGCCAGCAGCGACCCCCCGCCTAACAGGGGCGGCTGGCGGACAGATACGCAGTATTTT.

The rearrangement joins TRBV10-3 to TRBJ2-3, with D maybe TRBD2 (6 bases). The germline V gene encodes CDR1 ENHRY and CDR2 SYGVKD. V dropped 7 bases and J dropped 3 bases, with 17 bases sitting between them. CDR3 length: 15 amino acids. The CDR3 is CAIKTGGLTTDTQYF. CDR3 nucleotide sequence: TGTGCCATCAAGACTGGGGGACTGACGACAGATACGCAGTATTTT.

Only a few counts were recorded for this clone. This chain joins TRBV19 and TRBJ1-1; TRBD1 aligns across 8 bases. The CDR3 runs to 13 residues. Germline lookup yields CDR1 LNHDA and CDR2 SQIVND (reference sequence). The junction had 3 bases not matched to a gene; V was cut back by 5 bases and J by 4 bases. CDR3 residues: CASSDRGATEAFF. For the CDR3, the DNA is TGTGCCAGTAGTGACAGGGGAGCCACTGAAGCTTTCTTT. Together with reference TRBV19 and TRBJ1-1, the CDR3 gives the full variable domain: DGGITQSPKYLFRKEGQNVTLSCEQNLNHDAMYWYRQDPGQGLRLIYYSQIVNDFQKGDIAEGYSVSREKKESFPLTVTSAQKNPTAFYLCASSDRGATEAFFGQGTRLTVV.

The chain links TRBV4-1 to TRBJ1-5; 8 bases are a match to TRBD1. Germline V gene lookup returns CDR1 MGHRA and CDR2 YSYEKL. This CDR3 is built from 15 residues. With V trimmed by 3 bases and J by 2 bases, 3 bases remained unmatched. In DNA form, the CDR3 reads TGCGCCAGCAGCCAGGACAGGGTGGGCAATCAGCCCCAGCATTTT. Protein sequence: CASSQDRVGNQPQHF.

This chain uses TRBV5-1 with TRBJ1-2; TRBD1 aligns across 12 bases. Losses at the gene ends were 3 bases for V and 0 bases for J; bases not matched to a gene: 6. Germline CDR1 SGHRS, CDR2 YFSETQ. This CDR3 comprises 17 residues. The CDR3 is CASSWGQGALSNYGYTF. CDR3 DNA sequence: TGCGCCAGCAGCTGGGGACAGGGGGCCCTCTCTAACTATGGCTACACCTTC.